Following are 21 T cell receptor beta chains from one sample sequenced in a study of monozygotic twins with inflammatory bowel disease. Following a re-call of the 5' RACE reads, TCRdb has one entry per CDR3 protein and lacks DNA. Recorded for this sample: some 440,000 distinct CDR3 sequences. What was sequenced was blood. These receptors originate from a human donor with ulcerative colitis or Crohn's disease, or a healthy co-twin of an affected twin (not recorded which).

The chain's CDR3 is CASRLEFSGGSYEQYF. The rearrangement joins TRBV19 to TRBJ2-7; absent DNA, TCRdb's TRBD2 call cannot be checked. CDR3 length: 16 residues. CDR1 and CDR2 (germline): LNHDA, SQIVND (reference sequence).

V usage is TRBV6-1 and J usage is TRBJ1-3; TCRdb selects TRBD1, and the lack of DNA leaves this call unchecked. The CDR3 is made up of 15 amino acids. Germline V gene lookup returns CDR1 MNHNS and CDR2 SASEGT. The CDR3 is CASSQYGASGNTIYF.

The chain joins TRBV10-3 to TRBJ2-2; TCRdb lists TRBD1, though no DNA is available to test this call. CDR3 length: 13 amino acids. Germline CDR1 reads ENHRY; CDR2 reads SYGVKD. Here the CDR3 reads CAIGQGIAGELFF.

This chain links TRBV20-1 with TRBJ2-3; the TCRdb D gene call, TRBD2, has no DNA to confirm it. CDR3 length: 14 amino acids. Looked up from germline, CDR1 is DFQATT and CDR2 is SNEGSKA (reference sequence). CDR3 loop: CSARGEAGTDTQYF.

V usage is TRBV7-2 and J usage is TRBJ1-5; as DNA is missing, the TRBD1 call by TCRdb cannot be tested. CDR1 and CDR2 (germline): SGHTA, FQGNSA. The CDR3 extends over 15 amino acids. The CDR3 reads CASSPGQGAEQPQHF.

V is TRBV28 and J is TRBJ2-2; the D call of TRBD1 rests on TCRdb alone, since no DNA is present to check it. Germline V gene sequence: CDR1 MDHEN, CDR2 SYDVKM. The CDR3 is 12 amino acids. The CDR3 region is CASTTPTGELFF.

This chain joins TRBV7-6 and TRBJ2-5. CDR3 length equals 15 residues. Germline V gene data show CDR1 as SGHVS and CDR2 as FNYEAQ. CDR3 sequence reads: CASSLAHLQQETQYF.

The genes are TRBV5-1 and TRBJ2-3; TCRdb designates TRBD1, a call that cannot be tested without DNA. This CDR3 comprises 18 residues. Germline-derived CDR1 and CDR2 are SGHRS and YFSETQ. Here the CDR3 reads CASSESGGTLTSTDTQYF.

The genes are TRBV6-5 and TRBJ2-7; with no DNA, the TCRdb D assignment of TRBD1 cannot be verified. Germline V gene sequence: CDR1 MNHEY, CDR2 SVGAGI. The CDR3 runs 16 residues. The CDR3 sequence: CASSYSPAQVSYEQYF.

The gene calls are TRBV20-1 and TRBJ2-3. Germline-derived CDR1 and CDR2 are DFQATT and SNEGSKA (reference sequence). The CDR3 runs to 13 residues. The CDR3 sequence is CSGDKRPTDTQYF.

The genes are TRBV30 and TRBJ1-6; the TCRdb D gene call, TRBD1, has no DNA to confirm it. CDR3 length equals 13 residues. Looked up from germline, CDR1 is GTSNPN and CDR2 is SVGIG (reference sequence). The CDR3 reads CAWRPGFGSPLHF.

This chain links TRBV5-1 with TRBJ2-1; TCRdb's D call of TRBD2 is untestable without DNA. This CDR3 region has 16 residues. Looked up from germline, CDR1 is SGHRS and CDR2 is YFSETQ. CDR3 amino acids: CASSRVAGGGYNEQFF.

The rearrangement joins TRBV5-6 to TRBJ2-1. This CDR3 has 16 residues. Germline assignment: CDR1 SGHDT and CDR2 YYEEEE. CDR3 sequence: CASSLVGESSYNEQFF.

The gene calls are TRBV12-3 or TRBV12-4 and TRBJ1-1; TCRdb's assignment of TRBD1 cannot be checked, as there is no DNA. The CDR3 spans 16 residues. CDR3: CASKYKQGVRDTEAFF.

The genes are TRBV7-2 and TRBJ1-1. Germline V gives CDR1 SGHTA, CDR2 FQGNSA. CDR3 size: 16 residues. CDR3 sequence: CASSWQGTGGGTEAFF.

The chain carries TRBV30 and TRBJ2-2; the TRBD2 assignment by TCRdb is unverifiable without DNA. There are 17 residues in the CDR3. CDR1 and CDR2 from the germline V gene are GTSNPN and SVGIG (reference sequence). CDR3 loop: CAWSWTSGRGGGGELFF.

The chain joins TRBV12-3 or TRBV12-4 to TRBJ2-1; TCRdb lists TRBD1, though no DNA is available to test this call. CDR3 length: 16 residues. CDR3 sequence reads: CASSLRGRSSYNEQFF.

The genes are TRBV7-6 and TRBJ2-1; TCRdb's D gene call, TRBD2, goes unchecked for lack of DNA. Germline values: CDR1 SGHVS, CDR2 FNYEAQ. The CDR3 is 19 amino acids. The CDR3 sequence is CASSLEPGTSGNLRNEQFF.

CDR3 sequence reads: CGTGGENYGYTF. The genes are TRBV29-1 and TRBJ1-2; the D call of TRBD1 rests on TCRdb alone, since no DNA is present to check it. The germline CDR1 and CDR2 sequences are SQVTM and ANQGSEA. The CDR3 is 12 amino acids.

This chain links TRBV28 with TRBJ1-1; TCRdb's D call of TRBD1 is untestable without DNA. Germline V gene lookup returns CDR1 MDHEN and CDR2 SYDVKM. The CDR3 extends over 15 amino acids. The CDR3 loop is CASSPPVRVVTEAFF.

V and J are TRBV7-9 and TRBJ2-7; checking the TCRdb D call of TRBD1 is not possible without DNA. This CDR3 contains 14 residues. Looked up from germline, CDR1 is SEHNR and CDR2 is FQNEAQ (reference sequence). The CDR3 region is CASSYGDRNYEQYF.